This is a list of T cell receptor beta chains from one sample in a study of T-cell reconstitution after alpha-beta-depleted transplantation in children. A single record per CDR3 protein comes from TCRdb applying MiXCR to the PCR reads. The table lists around 230,000 distinct CDR3 sequences, 17% of them singletons. The sample was PBMCs, mostly from graft donor cells, taken 360 days after TCRalphabeta/CD19-depleted stem cell transplant. These TCRs come from a male patient aged 2-10 years who had a stem cell transplant for acute lymphoblastic leukemia, so the T cells may come from the graft donor. CDR3s include the opening cysteine and the closing phenylalanine or tryptophan. D genes are given only for firm matches. Only some rows state a clone size, as once, few, many or a class for expanded clones.

>TRBJ1-5|-|TRBV28|few
TGTGCCAGCAGTCTAAGGGAGGGGATAGGAAATCAGCCCCAGCATTTT
CASSLREGIGNQPQHF
>TRBJ2-7|-|TRBV28|-
TGTGCCAGCAGTCTGGAGGTTGGGAGGAACTCCTACGAGCAGTACTTC
CASSLEVGRNSYEQYF
>TRBJ2-3|-|TRBV7-2|-
TGTGCCAGCAACACAGAGCGGTTGACTACGCAGTATTTT
CASNTERLTTQYF
>TRBJ2-5|-|TRBV12-3/TRBV12-4|-
TGTGCCAGCAGGCGGGGTATGTCGGAGACCCAGTACTTC
CASRRGMSETQYF
>TRBJ2-2|-|TRBV12-3/TRBV12-4|few
TGTGCCAGCAGTTCCTCGGTTCGCACCGGGGAGCTGTTTTTT
CASSSSVRTGELFF
>TRBJ2-5|-|TRBV7-9|many
TGTGCCAGCAGCTTAGTTGGACCAGAAGAGACCCAGTACTTC
CASSLVGPEETQYF
>TRBJ2-4|-|TRBV6-8|-
TGTGCCAGCAGTCCCGTGGGGCGGGAAAAGCTGAGAAACATTCAGTACTTC
CASSPVGREKLRNIQYF
>TRBJ2-7|-|TRBV29-1|few
TGCAGCGTTGCCTGGCAGGGAACTTCCTACGAGCAGTACTTC
CSVAWQGTSYEQYF
>TRBJ2-1|-|TRBV20-1|-
TGCAGTGCTAGAACCCTAGCGTTCTACAATGAGCAGTTCTTC
CSARTLAFYNEQFF
>TRBJ2-1|TRBD2|TRBV20-1|-
TGCAGTGCTAGAGATCTAGTACTAGCGGGAGCTACATACAATGAGCAGTTCTTC
CSARDLVLAGATYNEQFF
>TRBJ2-2|TRBD1|TRBV6-2/TRBV6-3|few
TGTGCCAGCAGATTGACAGGGAGAGGTGGGGAGCTGTTTTTT
CASRLTGRGGELFF
>TRBJ2-6|-|TRBV12-3/TRBV12-4|many
TGTGCCAGCAGCCTGCCTTGGGTTCCTGGGGCCAACGTCCTGACTTTC
CASSLPWVPGANVLTF
>TRBJ2-2|TRBD2|TRBV5-5|few
TGTGCCAGCAGCCCAAACCAGGGACTAGCGGGGACCGGGGAGCTGTTTTTT
CASSPNQGLAGTGELFF
>TRBJ2-1|-|TRBV28|few
TGTGCCAGCAGTTTTTCTGGAACCGAGCAGTTCTTC
CASSFSGTEQFF
>TRBJ2-4|TRBD1|TRBV5-6|few
TGTGCCAGCAGCTTGCCCTACCCCCAGGACAGGGGCGAAAACATTCAGTACTTC
CASSLPYPQDRGENIQYF
>TRBJ1-4|-|TRBV11-1|-
TGTGCCAGCAGCTTACAATCGTCTGGAGGTGAAAAACTGTTTTTT
CASSLQSSGGEKLFF
>TRBJ2-2|-|TRBV6-5|-
TGTGCCAGCAGTTACTCTCAGGGGGGCACCGGGGAGCTGTTTTTT
CASSYSQGGTGELFF
>TRBJ1-1|-|TRBV5-1|few
TGCGCCAGCAGCTTGGGCGGGGACGTCCAAGCCCCCTATCTGAACACTGAAGCTTTCTTT
CASSLGGDVQAPYLNTEAFF
>TRBJ1-5|TRBD1|TRBV20-1|-
TGCAGTGCTAGAGGTGGCGGGACAGGGTACAATCAGCCCCAGCATTTT
CSARGGGTGYNQPQHF
>TRBJ2-3|-|TRBV6-1|-
TGTGCCAGCAGTGCCCGCGTCTTTTGGACAGATACGCAGTATTTT
CASSARVFWTDTQYF
>TRBJ2-3|-|TRBV6-5|few
TGTGCCAGCAGTTATCAGACTGCCCCCACAGATACGCAGTATTTT
CASSYQTAPTDTQYF
>TRBJ1-1|TRBD1|TRBV7-2|few
TGTGCCAGCAGCCCAGGGGGGATTCTGAACACTGAAGCTTTCTTT
CASSPGGILNTEAFF
>TRBJ2-2|-|TRBV29-1|many
TGCAGCGTGCGACAGGCGAACACCGGGGAGCTGTTTTTT
CSVRQANTGELFF
>TRBJ1-3|-|TRBV6-1|-
TGTGCCAGCAGACACGTCCTCTCTGGAAACACCATATATTTT
CASRHVLSGNTIYF
>TRBJ2-1|-|TRBV5-4|few
TGTGCCAGCAGCTTGGTGGGGGGGGGGCTTTACAATGAGCAGTTCTTC
CASSLVGGGLYNEQFF
>TRBJ2-6|-|TRBV6-2/TRBV6-3|-
TGTGCCAGCAGTACGGGCAAACTAGTTTTGCCTGGCGGGGCCAACGTCCTGACTTTC
CASSTGKLVLPGGANVLTF